Here is one T cell receptor (beta chain) with its context. The antigen remains unidentified. No infections or other immune events were documented during collection. The CDR3 is 13 amino acids. V lost 0 bases, J lost 7 bases, and 10 bases lay in between. Germline V gene data show CDR1 as SGHTA and CDR2 as FQGNSA. These data belong to a study of identifying expanded T cells in peripheral blood. This table comes from immunoSEQ multiplex PCR, and its TCRdb copy is limited to in-frame clones, with some not included. The table has more than 95,000 clones, 84% seen once. Overall study findings and caveats: Roughly 1.2 clones differed between technical replicates, versus approximately 17 and 20 over time. Clone count variance between roughly 2-week samples rose with total template count.

This clonotype was sampled from a person between 18 and 75 years old in good health. Input material: blood. The chain carries TRBV7-2 and TRBJ2-7, with D maybe TRBD1 (6 bases). The CDR3 DNA follows: TGTGCCAGCAGCTTAGCCTCACAGGGAGAGCAGTACTTC. It yields the protein CASSLASQGEQYF.